This entry lists 24 T cell receptor beta chains sequenced from one sample in a study of Graves' ophthalmopathy and Graves' hyperthyroidism. The sequenced template was RNA, covering the TCR beta CDR3 region. RT-PCR was first run with HTBI primers, then multiplex PCR in a second round. TCRdb itself ran the multiplex PCR reads through MiXCR, one entry per CDR3 protein. The sample has a few hundred thousand distinct CDR3 sequences; 20% to 25% are singletons. The sequencing input was peripheral blood. These receptors were taken from a woman aged 50 to 65 with Graves' ophthalmopathy.

This clonotype was found many times. This rearrangement joins TRBV28 to TRBJ2-5; D may be TRBD1 (6 bases). V shed 7 bases and J shed 2 bases, with 17 bases lying between them. The V gene's germline CDR1 is MDHEN and CDR2 SYDVKM. This CDR3 has 15 amino acids. The CDR3 nucleotides read TGTGCCAGCAAGGGGGATCTCAACCCTCAAGAGACCCAGTACTTC. Protein product: CASKGDLNPQETQYF.

This clonotype was found many times. CDR3 coding DNA: TGTGCCAGCAGCTTAGTCCTGGGGGGCACTGAAGCTTTCTTT. This translates into CASSLVLGGTEAFF. The rearrangement links TRBV11-2 to TRBJ1-1; a weak D match, TRBD1 (5 bases). V was trimmed by 1 base and J by 4 bases, leaving 10 bases between them. This CDR3 comprises 14 residues. In germline, CDR1 is SGHAT, CDR2 FQNNGV.

In its sample, this clonotype was seen many times. The V and J genes are TRBV7-8 and TRBJ1-2; 8 nucleotides align to TRBD1. CDR1 is SGHVS and CDR2 is FQNEAQ in the germline V gene. V was clipped by 0 bases and J by 3 bases; unmatched bases: 3. This CDR3 comprises 15 residues. CDR3 nucleotide sequence: TGTGCCAGCAGCTTAGCCGGGACAGGCGACTATGGCTACACCTTC. It yields the protein CASSLAGTGDYGYTF.

V and J are TRBV18 and TRBJ2-2; D is uncertain. The germline CDR1 and CDR2 sequences are KGHSH and LQKENI. This CDR3 is 14 amino acids long. Trimming took off 2 bases at V and 4 bases at J, with 8 bases between the two ends. Here the CDR3 DNA reads TGTGCCAGCTCACCATTCGTCGGCACCGGGGAGCTGTTTTTT. Its protein is CASSPFVGTGELFF.

To note about this clonotype: Mismatch with germline at one junction end may stem from a read error. The chain has TRBV7-2 and TRBJ2-7; D is perhaps TRBD2 (5 bases). CDR1 is SGHTA and CDR2 is FQGNSA in the germline V gene. The CDR3 spans 15 residues. In nucleotides, the CDR3 is TGTGTCAGCAGCCCCCCGGGGAAGAGCTCCTACGAGCAGTACTTC. Protein product: CVSSPPGKSSYEQYF.

This clonotype was counted many times. The chain links TRBV19 to TRBJ2-5, with TRBD1 as a possible D gene (6 bases). The CDR3 is made up of 14 amino acids. V was pared by 4 bases and J by 5 bases, with 14 bases between. From germline, CDR1 is LNHDA and CDR2 SQIVND (reference sequence). The CDR3, as DNA: TGTGCCAGTAGTACGGTTCTGCAGGGGGAGACCCAGTACTTC. Amino acids: CASSTVLQGETQYF.

This chain uses TRBV7-3 with TRBJ2-7; D not certain. Between the trimmed V and J ends, which lost 1 base and 7 bases, there was a span of 11 bases. The length of the CDR3 is 13 residues. In germline, CDR1 is SGHTA, CDR2 FQGTGA. In DNA, the CDR3 is TGTGCCAGCAGCTTAAACCCCCTGACTGAGCAGTACTTC. Its translation: CASSLNPLTEQYF.

In its sample, this clonotype was seen many times. J is TRBJ2-7 and V is TRBV12-3 or TRBV12-4, with 15 bases matching TRBD2. The CDR3 totals 18 residues. V dropped 2 bases and J dropped 7; count of bases not matched to a gene: 12. CDR3 coding DNA: TGTGCCAGCAGTTTACAAGCACCGGGACTAGCGGGAGGTGGAGAGCAGTACTTC. Residues: CASSLQAPGLAGGGEQYF.

In its sample, this clonotype was seen many times. V gene TRBV10-3 combines with J gene TRBJ1-1, with D uncertain. Germline-derived CDR1 and CDR2 are ENHRY and SYGVKD. The CDR3 contains 14 residues. The germline V and J ends were trimmed by 2 bases and 0 bases, with 7 bases remaining between them. CDR3 bases: TGTGCCATCAGTGAGGGGTCCATGAACACTGAAGCTTTCTTT. It codes for CAISEGSMNTEAFF.

In this sample, this clonotype turned up many times. The chain uses TRBV6-2 or TRBV6-3 and TRBJ1-5; TRBD1 is a possible D gene (6 bases). From germline, CDR1 is MNHEY and CDR2 SVGEGT. The length of the CDR3 is 18 residues. V gave up 0 bases and J gave up 3 bases, with 18 bases separating them. CDR3: CASSYSPGQGWINQPQHF. CDR3 sequence (DNA): TGTGCCAGCAGTTACTCCCCCGGGCAGGGGTGGATCAATCAGCCCCAGCATTTT.

This clonotype was observed at least ten times. The V call is TRBV2, the J call TRBJ1-2; D call uncertain. The CDR3 is 14 residues long. Germline V gene lookup returns CDR1 SNHLY and CDR2 FYNNEI. V lost 0 bases, J lost 7 bases, and 12 bases lay in between. The CDR3 sequence: CASSEATPLGGYTF. As DNA, the CDR3 is TGTGCCAGCAGTGAAGCGACTCCACTGGGTGGCTACACCTTC.

Comment on this clonotype: A much larger clone lies one base from this, so it may be a read error. J is TRBJ2-6 and V is TRBV6-5, with a possible D match to TRBD1 (5 bases). Germline V CDR1 and CDR2: MNHEY, SVGAGI. The CDR3 sequence is 16 residues long. CDR3 nucleotides: TGTGCCAGCAGTTACTCGGCGGTCTCTGGGGCCAACGTCCCGACTTTC. As protein: CASSYSAVSGANVPTF.

This clonotype was seen repeatedly, ten times or more. The chain carries TRBV28 and TRBJ2-5; 8 bases fit TRBD1. Per the germline V gene, CDR1 is MDHEN and CDR2 is SYDVKM. V lost 3 bases to trimming and J lost 5 bases; unmatched junction nucleotides: 17. The CDR3 length is 18 residues. CDR3 DNA: TGTGCCAGCAGTTTCCGGGTCGGCAGGGGGCGAGATGGGGAGACCCAGTACTTC. Amino acids: CASSFRVGRGRDGETQYF.

This clonotype appeared many times. A much larger clone differs from this one at a single base, so this may be a read error. The genes are TRBV27 and TRBJ2-2; D uncertain. Germline V gene lookup returns CDR1 MNHEY and CDR2 SMNVEV (reference sequence). This CDR3 has 11 amino acids. V was trimmed by 4 bases and J by 6 bases, leaving 3 bases between them. The CDR3 coding sequence is TGTGCCAGCAGTTATTCCGGGGAGCTGTTTTTT. Translated, it gives CASSYSGELFF.

This clonotype came up many times. At one boundary the junction diverges from the germline segment, which might be a read error. DNA for the CDR3: TGCGCCAGCAGGTTGGAGCGGGGTTCACCCCTCCACTTT. It yields the protein CASRLERGSPLHF. This chain links TRBV5-1 with TRBJ1-6; no clear D gene. The CDR3 spans 13 residues. Germline V gene data show CDR1 as SGHRS and CDR2 as YFSETQ.

V is TRBV29-1 and J is TRBJ2-5; the D is unclear. The germline V gene encodes CDR1 SQVTM and CDR2 ANQGSEA. With 7 bases removed from V and 5 bases from J, the gap between germline ends came to 17 bases. The CDR3 has 13 amino acids. The CDR3 loop is CSARVGPGETQYF. As DNA, the CDR3 is TGCAGCGCCCGGGTGGGCCCCGGTGAGACCCAGTACTTC.

This clonotype was observed many times. The rearrangement joins TRBV6-1 to TRBJ1-5; D not certain. CDR3 length: 13 amino acids. V was pared by 2 bases and J by 5 bases, with 7 bases between. CDR1 and CDR2 from the germline V gene are MNHNS and SASEGT. CDR3 nucleotide sequence: TGTGCCAGCAGTGAAAATTGGGATCAGCCCCAGCATTTT. This translates into CASSENWDQPQHF.

This clonotype has only a few counts. This sequence joins TRBV24-1 and TRBJ2-6, with 8 bases aligning to TRBD1. V lost 4 bases to trimming and J lost 0 bases; unmatched junction nucleotides: 13. The CDR3 extends over 20 amino acids. CDR1 and CDR2 from the germline V gene are KGHDR and SFDVKD. The CDR3 sequence: CATSDFLDRALNSGANVLTF. As DNA, the CDR3 is TGTGCCACCAGTGACTTTCTGGACAGGGCTCTTAACTCTGGGGCCAACGTCCTGACTTTC.

This clonotype appeared a few times. The junction and the germline gene differ at one end; a read error may be behind it. V usage is TRBV7-2 and J usage is TRBJ1-5; D is unresolved. CDR3 size: 13 residues. The germline V gene has CDR1 SGHTA and CDR2 FQGNSA. The CDR3 nucleotides are TGTGCCGGCAGCTTAGCTCCCGGTCAGCCCCAGCATTTT. Protein: CAGSLAPGQPQHF.

Notes on this clonotype: One end of the junction does not line up with germline, which may come from a read error. This chain joins TRBV18 and TRBJ1-5; maybe TRBD1 (5 bases). CDR1 is KGHSH, CDR2 LQKENI, per germline. This CDR3 region has 14 residues. CDR3 DNA sequence: TGTGCCAGCTCACCAGACAGCCACAATCAGCCCCGGCATTTT. It codes for CASSPDSHNQPRHF.

There are many counts of this clonotype. J is TRBJ2-4 and V is TRBV24-1; D not resolved. Germline V gene lookup returns CDR1 KGHDR and CDR2 SFDVKD. V was cut by 4 bases and J by 0 bases, with 6 bases left in between. The CDR3 totals 14 residues. The CDR3 reads CATSEPGAKNIQYF. The CDR3 DNA follows: TGTGCCACCAGTGAGCCGGGAGCCAAAAACATTCAGTACTTC.

The chain joins TRBV6-4 to TRBJ2-7, with a tentative D call TRBD1 (5 bases). V lost 4 bases and J lost 6, with 13 bases in between. Germline V gene data show CDR1 as MRHNA and CDR2 as SNTAGT. The CDR3 is 13 residues long. CDR3 sequence (DNA): TGTGCCAGCAGTGCTAACCAGGGTTCCGAGCAGTACTTC. Its protein is CASSANQGSEQYF.

This clonotype was recorded at least ten times. The genes are TRBV5-1 and TRBJ2-7; weak D call: TRBD1 (5 bases). Germline CDR1 and CDR2: SGHRS and YFSETQ. Trimming cost V 6 bases and J 3 bases, with 13 bases left between them. This CDR3 has 13 amino acids. The DNA of the CDR3 is TGCGCCAGCAAACTCGACAGTGGCTACGAGCAGTACTTC. Protein: CASKLDSGYEQYF.

The chain combines TRBV10-3 with TRBJ1-5; 7 nucleotides align to TRBD1. Germline CDR1 ENHRY, CDR2 SYGVKD. V trimming: 10 bases; J trimming: 3 bases; junction bases outside the gene matches: 9. The CDR3 is 14 amino acids. DNA for the CDR3: TGTGCCAGCTGGAGGGGGCAGAACAATCAGCCCCAGCATTTT. It codes for CASWRGQNNQPQHF.